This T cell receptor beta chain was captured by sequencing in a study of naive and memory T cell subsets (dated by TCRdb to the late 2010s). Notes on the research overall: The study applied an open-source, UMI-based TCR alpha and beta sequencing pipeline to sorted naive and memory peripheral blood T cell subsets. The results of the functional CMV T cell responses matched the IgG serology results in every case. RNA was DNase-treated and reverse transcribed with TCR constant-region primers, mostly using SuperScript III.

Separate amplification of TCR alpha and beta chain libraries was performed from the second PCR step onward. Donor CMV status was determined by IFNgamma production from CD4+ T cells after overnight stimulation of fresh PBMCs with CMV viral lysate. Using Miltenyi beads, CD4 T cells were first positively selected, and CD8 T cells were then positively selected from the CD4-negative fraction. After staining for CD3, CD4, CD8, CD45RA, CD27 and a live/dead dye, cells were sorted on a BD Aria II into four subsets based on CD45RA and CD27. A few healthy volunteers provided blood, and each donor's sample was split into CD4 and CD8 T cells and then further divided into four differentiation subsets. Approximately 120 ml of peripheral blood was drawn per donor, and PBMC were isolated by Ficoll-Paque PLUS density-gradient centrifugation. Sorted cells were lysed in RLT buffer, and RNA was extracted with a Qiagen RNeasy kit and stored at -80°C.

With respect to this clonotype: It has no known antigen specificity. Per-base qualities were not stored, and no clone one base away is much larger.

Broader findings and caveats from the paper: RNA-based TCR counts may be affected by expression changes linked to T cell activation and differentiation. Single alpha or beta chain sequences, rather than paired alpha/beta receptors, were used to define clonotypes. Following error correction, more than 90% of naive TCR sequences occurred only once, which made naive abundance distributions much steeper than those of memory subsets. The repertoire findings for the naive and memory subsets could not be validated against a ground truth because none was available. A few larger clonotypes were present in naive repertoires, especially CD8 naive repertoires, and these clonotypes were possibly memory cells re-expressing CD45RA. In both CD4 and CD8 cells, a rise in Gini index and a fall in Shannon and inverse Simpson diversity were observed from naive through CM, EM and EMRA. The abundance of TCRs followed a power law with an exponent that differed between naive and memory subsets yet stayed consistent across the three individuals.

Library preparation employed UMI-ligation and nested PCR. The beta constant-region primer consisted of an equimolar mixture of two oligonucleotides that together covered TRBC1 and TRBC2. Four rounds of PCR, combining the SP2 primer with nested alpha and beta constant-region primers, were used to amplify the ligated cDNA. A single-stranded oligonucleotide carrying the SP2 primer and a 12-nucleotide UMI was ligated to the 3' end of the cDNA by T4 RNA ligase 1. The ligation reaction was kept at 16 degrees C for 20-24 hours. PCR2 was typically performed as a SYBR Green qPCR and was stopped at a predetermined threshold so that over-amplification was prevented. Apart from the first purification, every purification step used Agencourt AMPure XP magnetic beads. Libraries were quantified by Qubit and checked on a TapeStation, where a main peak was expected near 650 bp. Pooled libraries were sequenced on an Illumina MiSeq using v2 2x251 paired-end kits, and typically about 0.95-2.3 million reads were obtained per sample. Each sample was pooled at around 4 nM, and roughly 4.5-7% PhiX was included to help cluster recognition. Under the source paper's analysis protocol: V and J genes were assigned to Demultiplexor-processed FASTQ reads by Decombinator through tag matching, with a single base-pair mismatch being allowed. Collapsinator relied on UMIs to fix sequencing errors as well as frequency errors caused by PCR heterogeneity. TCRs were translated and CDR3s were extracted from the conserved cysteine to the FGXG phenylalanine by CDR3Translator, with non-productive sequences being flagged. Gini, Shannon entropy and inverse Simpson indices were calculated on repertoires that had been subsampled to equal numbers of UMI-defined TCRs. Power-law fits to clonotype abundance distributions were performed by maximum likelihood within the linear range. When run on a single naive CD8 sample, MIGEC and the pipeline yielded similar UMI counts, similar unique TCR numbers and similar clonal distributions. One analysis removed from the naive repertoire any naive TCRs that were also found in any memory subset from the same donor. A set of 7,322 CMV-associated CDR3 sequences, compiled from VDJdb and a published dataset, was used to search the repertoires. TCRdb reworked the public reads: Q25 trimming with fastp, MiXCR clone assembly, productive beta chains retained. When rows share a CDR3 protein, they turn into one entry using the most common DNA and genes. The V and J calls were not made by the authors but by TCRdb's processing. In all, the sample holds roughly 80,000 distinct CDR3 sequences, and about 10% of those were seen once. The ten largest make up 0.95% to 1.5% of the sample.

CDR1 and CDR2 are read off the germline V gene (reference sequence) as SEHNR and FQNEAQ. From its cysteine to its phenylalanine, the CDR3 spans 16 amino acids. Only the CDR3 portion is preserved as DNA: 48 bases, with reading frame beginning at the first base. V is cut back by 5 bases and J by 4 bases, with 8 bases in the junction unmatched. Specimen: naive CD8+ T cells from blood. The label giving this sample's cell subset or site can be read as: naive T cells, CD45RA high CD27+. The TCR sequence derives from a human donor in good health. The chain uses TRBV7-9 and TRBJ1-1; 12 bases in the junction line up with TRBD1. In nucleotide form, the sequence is TGTGCCAGCAGCCGTGGGGGACAGGGGGCGCGCACTGAAGCTTTCTTT. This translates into CASSRGGQGARTEAFF.